The present T cell receptor beta chain was sequenced within a study of blood T cell repertoires in COVID-19. As for the study in general: The study drew acute and convalescent COVID-19 samples from the United States, Italy and Spain. PBMCs, B-cell-depleted T cells, or T cells provided the cDNA or gDNA that made up the material.

In the authors' methods: Amplification from reference gene primers served as the basis for estimated nucleated cell counts. Assay: immunoSEQ multiplex PCR; the TCRdb copy retains only in-frame clones and omits some. V and J calls and clone size follow that table, whereas D and trimming were derived from the DNA. The repertoire holds about 69,000 clones, with more than 70% as singletons. The clonotype comes from a human donor in a cohort sampled during active COVID-19. Sample: peripheral blood.

The DNA of the CDR3 is TGTGCCAGCAGCTCCTCTACAGGGGAGCAAGAGACCCAGTACTTC. It encodes CASSSSTGEQETQYF. V is TRBV11-2 and J is TRBJ2-5, with TRBD1 matching 7 bases. Germline CDR1 SGHAT, CDR2 FQNNGV. This CDR3 spans 15 amino acids. With V trimmed by 4 bases and J by 2 bases, 7 bases remained unmatched. Based on the CDR3 plus reference TRBV11-2 and TRBJ2-5, the full variable domain is EAGVAQSPRYKIIEKRQSVAFWCNPISGHATLYWYQQILGQGPKLLIQFQNNGVVDDSQLPKDRFSAERLKGVDSTLKIQPAKLEDSAVYLCASSSSTGEQETQYFGPGTRLLVL.